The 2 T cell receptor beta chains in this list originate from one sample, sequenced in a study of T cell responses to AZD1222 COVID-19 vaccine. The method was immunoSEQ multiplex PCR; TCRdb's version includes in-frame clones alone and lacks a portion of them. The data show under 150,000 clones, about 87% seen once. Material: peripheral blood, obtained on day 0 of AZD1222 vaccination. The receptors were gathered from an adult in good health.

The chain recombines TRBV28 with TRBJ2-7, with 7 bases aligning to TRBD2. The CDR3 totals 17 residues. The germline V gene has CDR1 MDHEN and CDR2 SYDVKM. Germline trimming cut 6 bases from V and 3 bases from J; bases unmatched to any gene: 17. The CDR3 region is CASRLLTRASGNYEQYF. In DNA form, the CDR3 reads TGTGCCAGCAGACTTTTAACCCGGGCTAGCGGAAACTACGAGCAGTACTTC.

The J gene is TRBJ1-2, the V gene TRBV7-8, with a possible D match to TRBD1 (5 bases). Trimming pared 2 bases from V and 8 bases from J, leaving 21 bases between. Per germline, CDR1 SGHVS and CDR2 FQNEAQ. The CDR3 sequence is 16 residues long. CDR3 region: CASSLIIGEGRRGYTF. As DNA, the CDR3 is TGTGCCAGCAGCTTAATCATCGGAGAGGGACGGCGGGGCTACACCTTC.